The TCR beta chain under discussion was sequenced for a study of shared clonotypes between healthy human individuals. Study-level points and caveats: Among a few donors, around 5% of naive CD4 clonotypes were found in common. Among non-shared clonotypes, generation probabilities were lower than among those shared by all four donors. In the sorted subsets, rarefaction showed sequencing was incomplete despite large depth.

Splitting the CD4+ cells yielded a CD45RA+ naive subset and a CD45RA-negative memory subset. The CDR3 loop spans 14 amino acids. CDR1 is SQVTM, CDR2 ANQGSEA, per germline. Trimming removed 4 bases from V and 5 bases from J, with 17 bases in between. Produced via immunoSEQ multiplex PCR; TCRdb's table is partial and in-frame only. The sample carries 2 million to 2.5 million clones, approximately 93% recorded once. A word on this clone: Its antigen is undetermined.

This chain uses TRBV29-1 with TRBJ1-1; tentative D call: TRBD1 (5 bases). The sample comprised naive CD4+ T cells from PBMCs. Noted subset: CD45RA+ positively selected. This TCR was recovered from a young man in good health. Some clones in this sample may be carry-over from other donors' samples. CDR3 sequence (DNA): TGCAGCGTTGTGGTGGGGGGACGGGTGACTGAAGCTTTCTTT. It encodes CSVVVGGRVTEAFF.